These 17 T cell receptor beta chains share one sample of origin, sequenced in a study of blood T cell repertoires in COVID-19. Data came from immunoSEQ multiplex PCR; TCRdb stores just in-frame clones and leaves some out. The profile shows approximately 300,000 clones, around 90% of them singletons. The specimen was PBMCs or T cells enriched from blood (not recorded which). These receptors all stem from a woman in her 30s who had recovered from COVID-19.

V is TRBV7-8 and J is TRBJ2-5, with 8 bases aligning to TRBD2. Germline CDR1 and CDR2: SGHVS and FQNEAQ. CDR3 length equals 14 residues. With 8 bases clipped from V and 3 bases from J, the junction kept 8 bases outside the gene matches. CDR3 DNA: TGTGCCAGCTACGACTCCGGGGGGGAAGAGACCCAGTACTTC. Its protein product is CASYDSGGEETQYF.

This clone was recorded once. The genes are TRBV7-3 and TRBJ2-3; tentative D call: TRBD1 (6 bases). Trimming stripped 6 bases from V and 0 bases from J, with 13 bases between. This CDR3 comprises 15 residues. Germline-derived CDR1 and CDR2 are SGHTA and FQGTGA. The CDR3 DNA sequence: TGTGCCAGCAGTTTCGGGACACTTAGCACAGATACGCAGTATTTT. This gives the protein CASSFGTLSTDTQYF.

In its sample, this clone was seen once. The gene calls are TRBV18 and TRBJ1-2; possible D gene TRBD1, 5 bases. The V gene lost 4 bases and the J gene lost 4 bases, with 10 bases spanning the gap. Germline-derived CDR1 and CDR2 are KGHSH and LQKENI. The CDR3 has 13 residues. The CDR3 loop is CASSQGLGYGYTF. The CDR3 DNA reads TGTGCCAGCTCACAGGGGTTGGGCTATGGCTACACCTTC.

The CDR3 DNA is TGTGCCTGGAGTCGAGGACTAGCGGGGCTCTCCTACGAGCAGTACTTC. Translating it yields CAWSRGLAGLSYEQYF. The V gene is TRBV30, the J gene TRBJ2-7; 12 bases are a match to TRBD2. J gave up 0 bases and V 2 bases, and 5 bases lay outside the gene matches. The germline CDR1 and CDR2 sequences are GTSNPN and SVGIG (reference sequence). The CDR3 extends over 16 amino acids.

The J gene is TRBJ1-2, the V gene TRBV10-3; D unresolved. Germline CDR1 reads ENHRY; CDR2 reads SYGVKD. V was pared by 2 bases and J by 2 bases, with 6 bases between. The CDR3 loop spans 13 amino acids. The DNA for the CDR3 is TGTGCCATCAGTGAGACAAAGAACTATGGCTACACCTTC. Its translation: CAISETKNYGYTF.

V is TRBV27 and J is TRBJ2-7, with 8 bases aligning to TRBD1. Germline lookup yields CDR1 MNHEY and CDR2 SMNVEV (reference sequence). This CDR3 comprises 13 residues. Trimming at V came to 5 bases and at J to 5 bases, leaving 5 bases not matched to a gene. The CDR3 is CASSVRQGNEQYF. The CDR3, as DNA: TGTGCCAGCAGTGTACGACAGGGGAACGAGCAGTACTTC.

The count of this clone is one. The genes are TRBV12-3 or TRBV12-4 and TRBJ1-1, with D unclear. The CDR3 runs 13 residues. Trimming shortened V by 5 bases and J by 6 bases, and 13 bases separated the two germline ends. The CDR3, as DNA: TGTGCCAGCAGTACCAGACCTGGGCCTGAAGCTTTCTTT. Its translation: CASSTRPGPEAFF.

This rearrangement joins TRBV18 to TRBJ1-1, with 9 bases lining up with TRBD1. Germline loops: CDR1 KGHSH, CDR2 LQKENI. Trimming cost V 3 bases and J 4 bases; bases outside gene matches: 9. CDR3 length equals 16 residues. The CDR3 reads CASSPTQGARSTEAFF. Here the CDR3 DNA reads TGTGCCAGCTCACCGACACAGGGGGCGCGGAGCACTGAAGCTTTCTTT.

V is TRBV2 and J is TRBJ1-2; no definite D call. The CDR3 spans 14 residues. CDR1 is SNHLY, CDR2 FYNNEI, per germline. The germline V and J ends were trimmed by 2 bases and 4 bases, with 11 bases remaining between them. CDR3 sequence (DNA): TGTGCCAGCAGTGAATGGAGTTCCGGCTATGGCTACACCTTC. Translation: CASSEWSSGYGYTF.

The genes are TRBV6-1 and TRBJ2-7; maybe TRBD1 (6 bases). The ends were cut back, 4 bases at V and 3 bases at J, with 19 bases in the middle. This CDR3 is built from 16 residues. Germline values: CDR1 MNHNS, CDR2 SASEGT. The CDR3 sequence is CASSATIRGWIYEQYF. The CDR3 DNA is TGTGCCAGCAGTGCAACTATCAGGGGATGGATCTACGAGCAGTACTTC.

V and J are TRBV4-1 and TRBJ1-4; D uncertain. Per the germline V gene, CDR1 is MGHRA and CDR2 is YSYEKL. The length of the CDR3 is 16 residues. V lost 1 base to trimming and J lost 8 bases, with 17 bases between them. CDR3 in amino acids: CASSQGPATTGEKLFF. The CDR3 DNA reads TGCGCCAGCAGCCAAGGCCCCGCCACTACGGGAGAAAAACTGTTTTTT.

For the CDR3, the DNA is TGTGCCAGCAGCGCTTTCCGAGGGCCTGGAAACACCATATATTTT. This sequence encodes CASSAFRGPGNTIYF. The genes are TRBV3-1 (or the pseudogene TRBV3-2) and TRBJ1-3; D remains ambiguous. This CDR3 spans 15 amino acids. The germline V gene encodes CDR1 LGHDT and CDR2 YNNKEL (reference sequence). V lost 5 bases and J 2 bases, leaving 13 bases between the germline ends.

The chain employs TRBV6-5 and TRBJ1-5; D possibly corresponds to TRBD1 (5 bases). Per germline, CDR1 MNHEY and CDR2 SVGAGI. With 4 bases removed from V and 1 base from J, the gap between germline ends came to 14 bases. There are 16 residues in the CDR3. The CDR3 nucleotides read TGTGCCAGCAGTTCCGCCCGCGGGGGAAGCAATCAGCCCCAGCATTTT. It translates to CASSSARGGSNQPQHF.

This chain connects TRBV5-1 to TRBJ2-1; 8 nucleotides match TRBD2. Trimming took 2 bases from V and 8 from J; bases not matched to a gene: 9. The germline V gene encodes CDR1 SGHRS and CDR2 YFSETQ. The CDR3 runs 15 residues. The CDR3 DNA reads as TGCGCCAGCAGCTTTAACGGGGGGGCCCCGGATGAGCAGTTCTTC. Translating gives CASSFNGGAPDEQFF.

This clone is a singleton in its sample. V usage is TRBV6-5 and J usage is TRBJ1-3, with D uncertain. This CDR3 region has 13 residues. Germline V CDR1 and CDR2: MNHEY, SVGAGI. V lost 7 bases and J lost 0, with 7 bases in between. CDR3 nucleotide sequence: TGTGCCAGCACGGGGTACTCTGGAAACACCATATATTTT. Protein: CASTGYSGNTIYF.

This chain joins TRBV7-2 and TRBJ1-6; 7 bases align to TRBD1. The CDR3 has 15 residues. V dropped 5 bases and J dropped 8; count of bases not matched to a gene: 9. Germline assignment: CDR1 SGHTA and CDR2 FQGNSA. CDR3 DNA: TGTGCCAGCAGCCAAGATGACAGGGTGGATTCACCCCTCCACTTT. Translating it yields CASSQDDRVDSPLHF.

The gene calls are TRBV24-1 and TRBJ2-3; TRBD2 agrees at 13 bases. V trimming: 5 bases; J trimming: 10 bases; junction bases outside the gene matches: 11. In germline, CDR1 is KGHDR, CDR2 SFDVKD. The CDR3 runs 16 residues. CDR3 nucleotides: TGTGCCACCAGTGCCGGAGGACTAGCGGGGGATGTTCCGCAGTATTTT. Translated, it gives CATSAGGLAGDVPQYF.